These T cell receptor beta chains were read from a single sample in a study of cytomegalovirus exposure and HLA in healthy donors. TCRdb's table, derived via immunoSEQ multiplex PCR, lists solely in-frame clones and lacks some. The sample yields about 220,000 clones, over 75% seen once. Source material: PBMCs. These TCRs come from a male donor in good health and CMV-seronegative. Both conserved end residues are trimmed from each CDR3. Clone size is given for some rows only: seen once, a few or many times, or a class if the clone is expanded.

TRBJ2-7,.,TRBV27,ASSPAQGAYEQY
TRBJ2-7,.,TRBV4-3,ASSLGTGSYEQY
TRBJ1-5,.,TRBV6-6,ATGTGEQPQH
TRBJ1-1,.,TRBV27,ASSSSDRNTEAF
TRBJ2-7,.,TRBV6-1,ASSRDRGREQY
TRBJ2-3,.,TRBV11-3,ASSSYPDESADTQY
TRBJ2-3,.,TRBV27,ASSPSAGESTDTQY
TRBJ2-2,.,TRBV9,ASSVENAGVAGELF
TRBJ2-5,.,TRBV7-9,ASSLESIETQY
TRBJ2-7,.,TRBV9,ASSVGDSYEQY
TRBJ1-1,.,TRBV29-1,SVGSDTEAF
TRBJ1-1,.,TRBV7-9,SSSLQGTITSEAF
TRBJ2-7,.,TRBV15,ATSRDRSYEQY
TRBJ2-7,.,TRBV7-8,ASSDSGSSYEQY
TRBJ1-5,.,TRBV6-1,ASSEWTGTGGNQPQH
TRBJ2-7,once,TRBV29-1,SARSPGSSYEQY
TRBJ2-7,few,TRBV7-2,ASSGTSGTYEQY
TRBJ1-1,once,TRBV30,AWSRGGDTEAF
TRBJ1-1,.,TRBV27,ASSPTLAGNTEAF
TRBJ2-5,.,TRBV13,ASSWRETQY
TRBJ1-5,.,TRBV19,ASSMGRGAVQPQH
TRBJ1-5,few,TRBV13,ASSLGRSNQPQH
TRBJ2-3,.,TRBV5-1,ASSWGIVGGPTDTQY
TRBJ2-1,.,TRBV27,ASTPDGDRTYNEQF
TRBJ2-1,.,TRBV2,ASRGGTTNEQF
TRBJ2-7,.,TRBV30,AWSQRGIGSYEQY
TRBJ2-6,few,TRBV6-1,ASRRGGGANVLT
TRBJ1-2,.,TRBV7-2,ASSLEMGRGNYGYT
TRBJ2-7,.,TRBV5-1,ASSLDRANEQY
TRBJ1-5,once,TRBV5-5,ASSPGGNNQPQH
TRBJ1-2,.,TRBV28,ASSLVAYNYGYT
TRBJ2-1,.,TRBV19,ASSHHDRGRREQF
TRBJ2-2,.,TRBV30,AWSRDRGTGELF
TRBJ1-1,.,TRBV9,ASSAQGASTEAF
TRBJ2-1,.,TRBV7-7,ASSRLTGPSYNEQF
TRBJ2-7,.,TRBV2,ASSRTSGSYEQY
TRBJ1-2,.,TRBV5-4,ASSSRGELDT
TRBJ2-3,.,TRBV7-9,ASSLAGAGTTDTQY
TRBJ2-7,.,TRBV4-1,ASSQGQVTYEQY
TRBJ2-7,.,TRBV5-6,ASSLVAQGAYEQY
TRBJ2-2,.,TRBV11-1,ASSYGPESGTGELF
TRBJ2-3,.,TRBV6-5,ASSSSSGRTDTQY
TRBJ2-5,.,TRBV30,AWSPGLAETQY
TRBJ2-6,.,TRBV4-1,ASSPEGAGANVLT
TRBJ1-1,.,TRBV10-3,ATDTGSNNGWKPEAF
TRBJ2-1,.,TRBV30,AWGPRGGLNEQF
TRBJ2-3,.,TRBV27,ASSLWGAGGGYTDTQY
TRBJ2-1,.,TRBV7-9,SSSQGLAGGSYNEQF
TRBJ1-6,.,TRBV14,ASSQDVRRNSPLH
TRBJ1-2,.,TRBV29-1,SVVRQGFGYT
TRBJ2-5,.,TRBV7-7,ASSPGRRELGETQY
TRBJ1-5,.,TRBV27,ASSATVRSGNQPQH
TRBJ2-3,.,TRBV21-1,ASSILGLARAGGDTQY
TRBJ2-7,few,TRBV16,ASSETGGYEQY
TRBJ2-5,.,TRBV5-4,ASSLGEEETQY
TRBJ2-3,.,TRBV28,ASSLYWSGRAGGDTQY
TRBJ2-3,.,TRBV7-3,ASSQRRAEDTDTQY